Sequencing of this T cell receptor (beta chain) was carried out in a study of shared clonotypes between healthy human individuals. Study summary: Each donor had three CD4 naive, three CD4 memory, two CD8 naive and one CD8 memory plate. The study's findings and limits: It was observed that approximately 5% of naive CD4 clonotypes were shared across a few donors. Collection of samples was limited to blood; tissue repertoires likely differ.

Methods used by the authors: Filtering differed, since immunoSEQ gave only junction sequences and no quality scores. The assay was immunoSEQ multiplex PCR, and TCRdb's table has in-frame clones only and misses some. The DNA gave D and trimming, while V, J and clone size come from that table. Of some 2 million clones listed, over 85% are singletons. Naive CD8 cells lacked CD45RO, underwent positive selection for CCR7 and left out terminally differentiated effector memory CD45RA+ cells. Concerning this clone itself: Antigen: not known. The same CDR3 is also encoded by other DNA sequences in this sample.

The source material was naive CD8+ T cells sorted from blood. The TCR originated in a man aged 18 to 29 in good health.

Here the CDR3 reads CASSYAENTEAFF. The CDR3 DNA sequence: TGTGCCAGCAGTTATGCGGAGAACACTGAAGCTTTCTTT. The chain recombines TRBV6-6 with TRBJ1-1; D gene ambiguous. The CDR3 sequence is 13 residues long. The V and J ends lost 3 bases and 1 base respectively, with 6 bases between them. CDR1 is MNHNY, CDR2 SVGAGI, per germline (reference sequence).